This is a list of T cell receptor beta chains from one sample in a study of cytomegalovirus exposure and HLA in healthy donors. Clones were sequenced by immunoSEQ multiplex PCR, and TCRdb holds only the in-frame ones, with some missing. Among about 190,000 clones, around 87% were seen once, and the ten largest hold about 1.2%. The specimen sequenced was PBMCs. These receptors originate from a man under 40 in good health and CMV-seronegative. Each CDR3 is given with its conserved first and last residue. The D gene is left open where the match is weak. The size of a clone is reported for some rows only, either as once, few or many, or as a class for expanded clones.

CDR3aa | CDR3nt | v_gene | d_gene | j_gene | abundance
CASSSRGLAGLDTQYF | TGTGCCAGCAGCTCTCGCGGACTAGCTGGGCTAGATACGCAGTATTTT | TRBV11-2 | TRBD2 | TRBJ2-3 | .
CASSRQGNTEAFF | TGTGCCAGCAGTCGACAGGGGAACACTGAAGCTTTCTTT | TRBV6-1 | TRBD1 | TRBJ1-1 | .
CASKVGANTEAFF | TGTGCCAGCAAGGTAGGGGCGAACACTGAAGCTTTCTTT | TRBV7-9 | . | TRBJ1-1 | .
CASSFNQGREQYF | TGTGCCAGCAGCTTCAATCAGGGTCGCGAGCAGTACTTC | TRBV27 | . | TRBJ2-7 | .
CASSGAYEQYF | TGTGCCAGCAGCGGAGCGTACGAGCAGTACTTC | TRBV7-9 | . | TRBJ2-7 | .
CASSGQGATNEKLFF | TGTGCCAGCAGCGGTCAGGGCGCAACTAATGAAAAACTGTTTTTT | TRBV27 | . | TRBJ1-4 | few
CASSLVTRAHTGELFF | TGTGCCAGCAGCTTAGTAACCAGGGCGCACACCGGGGAGCTGTTTTTT | TRBV11-2 | . | TRBJ2-2 | .
CASSGRAYEQYF | TGTGCCAGCAGTGGGAGGGCCTACGAGCAGTACTTC | TRBV2 | . | TRBJ2-7 | .
CASSYSGQDYEQYF | TGTGCCAGCAGTTACTCTGGGCAGGACTACGAGCAGTACTTC | TRBV6-5 | . | TRBJ2-7 | .
CASSSFSGGLSSYNEQFF | TGTGCCAGTAGTTCATTTTCGGGAGGCCTGAGCTCCTACAATGAGCAGTTCTTC | TRBV19 | TRBD2 | TRBJ2-1 | .
CASSDSLRGSYNEQFF | TGTGCCAGCAGTGACTCATTGCGGGGGAGTTACAATGAGCAGTTCTTC | TRBV6-4 | TRBD2 | TRBJ2-1 | .
CASKSPFPTGGSDYSNQPQHF | TGTGCCAGTAAATCCCCATTTCCGACAGGGGGGTCCGACTATAGCAATCAGCCCCAGCATTTT | TRBV19 | TRBD1 | TRBJ1-5 | .
CASRPPRIEKLFF | TGTGCCAGCAGGCCGCCTAGAATTGAAAAACTGTTTTTT | TRBV7-9 | . | TRBJ1-4 | .
CASTRDRVKYGYTF | TGTGCCAGCACACGGGACAGGGTAAAGTATGGCTACACCTTC | TRBV7-2 | TRBD1 | TRBJ1-2 | .
CASSEALLSTRGSYEQYF | TGTGCCAGCAGTGAAGCGCTTCTGAGCACCCGGGGTTCCTACGAGCAGTACTTC | TRBV2 | . | TRBJ2-7 | .
CASSLPRSDFGNTIYF | TGCGCCAGCAGTCTCCCGCGATCCGACTTTGGAAACACCATATATTTT | TRBV23-1 | . | TRBJ1-3 | .
CASSLSRSTDTQYF | TGTGCCAGCAGCTTAAGTCGGAGCACAGATACGCAGTATTTT | TRBV7-2 | . | TRBJ2-3 | .
CSVDEGNTIYF | TGCAGCGTTGATGAGGGAAACACCATATATTTT | TRBV29-1 | . | TRBJ1-3 | once
CSPRTETYNEQFF | TGCAGCCCAAGGACTGAAACCTACAATGAGCAGTTCTTC | TRBV29-1 | . | TRBJ2-1 | .
CASSPRLASRDEQFF | TGTGCCAGCAGCCCGCGACTAGCGAGTAGGGATGAGCAGTTCTTC | TRBV27 | TRBD2 | TRBJ2-1 | .
CASLGTSFEQFF | TGTGCCAGCCTTGGGACTAGTTTTGAGCAGTTCTTC | TRBV27 | TRBD2 | TRBJ2-1 | .
CASSKEKLGDRVYQPQHF | TGTGCCAGCAGCAAAGAAAAATTGGGGGACAGGGTATACCAGCCCCAGCATTTT | TRBV21-1 | . | TRBJ1-5 | .
CASSLFAGLATDTQYF | TGTGCCAGCAGTCTCTTCGCGGGACTTGCCACAGATACGCAGTATTTT | TRBV27 | . | TRBJ2-3 | few
CASSPPGAVQETQYF | TGCGCCAGCAGCCCCCCAGGAGCGGTCCAAGAGACCCAGTACTTC | TRBV4-1 | . | TRBJ2-5 | .
CASSLGLAGEEQYF | TGTGCCAGCAGCCTGGGACTAGCGGGAGAAGAGCAGTACTTC | TRBV13 | TRBD2 | TRBJ2-5 | .
CSVEDLRGANVLTF | TGCAGCGTTGAAGATCTGCGAGGGGCCAACGTCCTGACTTTC | TRBV29-1 | . | TRBJ2-6 | .
CSARDNYEQYF | TGCAGTGCCAGGGACAATTACGAGCAGTACTTC | TRBV20-1 | . | TRBJ2-7 | .
CASRQGAYEQYF | TGTGCCAGCAGACAGGGCGCCTACGAGCAGTACTTC | TRBV28 | . | TRBJ2-7 | once
CASSSGGWAAQYF | TGTGCCAGCAGTTCAGGGGGATGGGCGGCGCAGTACTTC | TRBV27 | TRBD1 | TRBJ2-5 | .
CASSPGGEQFF | TGTGCCAGCAGCCCGGGAGGTGAGCAGTTCTTC | TRBV11-2 | TRBD2 | TRBJ2-1 | .
CASSTDRDITGELFF | TGTGCCAGCAGCACAGACAGGGATATCACCGGGGAGCTGTTTTTT | TRBV7-9 | TRBD1 | TRBJ2-2 | .
CSVDPGYGYTF | TGCAGCGTTGACCCCGGCTATGGCTACACCTTC | TRBV29-1 | . | TRBJ1-2 | .
CASTSRLAESYNEQFF | TGTGCCAGCACTTCGCGACTAGCGGAGTCTTACAATGAGCAGTTCTTC | TRBV27 | TRBD2 | TRBJ2-1 | .
CAISWGVGGYNEQFF | TGTGCCATCAGCTGGGGGGTTGGGGGATACAATGAGCAGTTCTTC | TRBV10-3 | . | TRBJ2-1 | .
CASSRFGGTGELFF | TGTGCCAGCAGCCGGTTTGGGGGGACCGGGGAGCTGTTTTTT | TRBV7-9 | . | TRBJ2-2 | .
CASSPGSRNTEAFF | TGTGCCAGCAGCCCGGGGTCGCGGAACACTGAAGCTTTCTTT | TRBV7-8 | . | TRBJ1-1 | .
CASSLGQAGTTGELFF | TGTGCCAGCAGCTTGGGACAGGCTGGGACCACCGGGGAGCTGTTTTTT | TRBV7-6 | TRBD1 | TRBJ2-2 | .
CASSQHPQGTGGGDTQYF | TGCGCCAGCAGCCAACACCCTCAAGGGACAGGGGGCGGGGATACGCAGTATTTT | TRBV4-3 | TRBD1 | TRBJ2-3 | .
CASQTRGTNEKLFF | TGTGCCAGCCAGACCAGGGGTACTAATGAAAAACTGTTTTTT | TRBV7-8 | . | TRBJ1-4 | .
CASPPAGGTYNEQFF | TGTGCCAGCCCCCCTGCGGGAGGTACGTACAATGAGCAGTTCTTC | TRBV28 | TRBD2 | TRBJ2-1 | .
CASSGRDRLNEKLFF | TGTGCCAGCAGTGGCAGGGACAGGCTAAATGAAAAACTGTTTTTT | TRBV6-1 | TRBD1 | TRBJ1-4 | .
CASSQVSRGSYEQYF | TGCGCCAGCAGCCAAGTGAGCAGGGGCTCCTACGAGCAGTACTTC | TRBV4-1 | . | TRBJ2-7 | .
CASSFGQEQFF | TGTGCCAGCAGCTTTGGGCAGGAGCAGTTCTTC | TRBV7-6 | . | TRBJ2-1 | .
CASSRTGGYEQYF | TGTGCCAGCAGCAGGACAGGGGGCTACGAGCAGTACTTC | TRBV11-2 | TRBD1 | TRBJ2-7 | .
CAISDYGSSYNEQFF | TGTGCCATCAGTGATTATGGGAGCTCCTACAATGAGCAGTTCTTC | TRBV10-3 | . | TRBJ2-1 | .
CASTPSRGSYEQYF | TGTGCCAGCACCCCCTCCCGCGGGAGCTACGAGCAGTACTTC | TRBV6-5 | TRBD2 | TRBJ2-7 | few